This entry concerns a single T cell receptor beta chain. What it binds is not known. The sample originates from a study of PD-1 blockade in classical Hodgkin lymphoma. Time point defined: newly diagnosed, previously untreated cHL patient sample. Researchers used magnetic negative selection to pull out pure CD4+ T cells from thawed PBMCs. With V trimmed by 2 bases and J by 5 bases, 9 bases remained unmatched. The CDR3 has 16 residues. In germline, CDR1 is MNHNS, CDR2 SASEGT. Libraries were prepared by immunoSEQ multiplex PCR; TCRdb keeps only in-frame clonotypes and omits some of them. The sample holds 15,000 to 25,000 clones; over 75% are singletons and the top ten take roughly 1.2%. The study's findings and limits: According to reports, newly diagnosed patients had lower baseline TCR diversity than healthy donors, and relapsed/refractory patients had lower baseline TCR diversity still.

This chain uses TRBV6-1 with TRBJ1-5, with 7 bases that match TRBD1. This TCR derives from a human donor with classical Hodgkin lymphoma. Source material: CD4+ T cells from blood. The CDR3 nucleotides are TGTGCCAGCAGTGAAACCTTGGGACAGCGGGATCAGCCCCAGCATTTT. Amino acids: CASSETLGQRDQPQHF.